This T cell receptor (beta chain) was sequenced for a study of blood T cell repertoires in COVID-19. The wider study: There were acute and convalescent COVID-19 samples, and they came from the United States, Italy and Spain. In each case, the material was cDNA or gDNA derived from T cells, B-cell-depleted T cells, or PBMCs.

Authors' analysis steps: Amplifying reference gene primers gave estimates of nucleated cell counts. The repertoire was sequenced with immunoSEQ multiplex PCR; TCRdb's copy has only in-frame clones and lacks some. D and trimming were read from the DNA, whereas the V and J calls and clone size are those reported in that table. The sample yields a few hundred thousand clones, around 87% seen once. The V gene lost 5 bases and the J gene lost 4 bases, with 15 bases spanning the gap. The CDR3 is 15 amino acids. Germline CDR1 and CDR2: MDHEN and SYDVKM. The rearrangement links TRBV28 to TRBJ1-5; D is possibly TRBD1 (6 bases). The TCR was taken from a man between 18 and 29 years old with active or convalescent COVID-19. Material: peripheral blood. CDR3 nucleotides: TGTGCCAGCAGTACCCCCCGGACAGATAATCAGCCCCAGCATTTT. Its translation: CASSTPRTDNQPQHF.